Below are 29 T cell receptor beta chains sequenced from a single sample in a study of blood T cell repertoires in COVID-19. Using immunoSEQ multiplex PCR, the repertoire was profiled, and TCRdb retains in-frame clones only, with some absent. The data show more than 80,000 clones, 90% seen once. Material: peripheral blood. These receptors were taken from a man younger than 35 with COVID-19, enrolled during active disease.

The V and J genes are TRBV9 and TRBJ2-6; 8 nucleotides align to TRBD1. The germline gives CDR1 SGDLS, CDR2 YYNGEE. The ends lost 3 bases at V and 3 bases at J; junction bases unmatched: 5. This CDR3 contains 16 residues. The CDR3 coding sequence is TGTGCCAGCAGCGACCAGGGGGCGGGTGGGGCCAACGTCCTGACTTTC. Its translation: CASSDQGAGGANVLTF.

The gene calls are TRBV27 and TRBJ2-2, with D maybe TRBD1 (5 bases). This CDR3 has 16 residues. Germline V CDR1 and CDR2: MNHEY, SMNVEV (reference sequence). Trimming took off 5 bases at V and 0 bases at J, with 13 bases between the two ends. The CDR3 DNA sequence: TGTGCCAGCAGTCCCTCCAGGGCGACGAACACCGGGGAGCTGTTTTTT. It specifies CASSPSRATNTGELFF.

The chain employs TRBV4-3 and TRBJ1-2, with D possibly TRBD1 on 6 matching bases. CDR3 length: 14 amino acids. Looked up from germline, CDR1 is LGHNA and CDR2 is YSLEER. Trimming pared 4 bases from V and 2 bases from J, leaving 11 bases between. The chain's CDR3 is CASSPVQGNYGYTF. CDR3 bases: TGCGCCAGCAGCCCCGTACAGGGAAACTATGGCTACACCTTC.

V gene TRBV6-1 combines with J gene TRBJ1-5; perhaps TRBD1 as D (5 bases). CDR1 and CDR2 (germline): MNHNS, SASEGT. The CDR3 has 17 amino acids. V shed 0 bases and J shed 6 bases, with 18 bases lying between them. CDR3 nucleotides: TGTGCCAGCAGTGAAGCGCTTCGGGGGTACGTTACTCAGCCCCAGCATTTT. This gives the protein CASSEALRGYVTQPQHF.

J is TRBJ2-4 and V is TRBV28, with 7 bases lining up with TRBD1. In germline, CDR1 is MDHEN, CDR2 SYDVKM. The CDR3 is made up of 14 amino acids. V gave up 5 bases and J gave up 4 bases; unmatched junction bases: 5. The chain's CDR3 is CASSLRDSKNIQYF. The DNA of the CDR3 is TGTGCCAGCAGTCTCCGGGACAGTAAAAACATTCAGTACTTC.

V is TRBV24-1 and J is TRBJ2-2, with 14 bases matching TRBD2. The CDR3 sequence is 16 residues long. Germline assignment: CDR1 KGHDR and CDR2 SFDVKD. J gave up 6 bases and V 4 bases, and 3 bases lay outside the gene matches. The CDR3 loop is CATSEGLAGVAGELFF. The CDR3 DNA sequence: TGTGCCACCAGTGAGGGACTAGCGGGAGTGGCCGGGGAGCTGTTTTTT.

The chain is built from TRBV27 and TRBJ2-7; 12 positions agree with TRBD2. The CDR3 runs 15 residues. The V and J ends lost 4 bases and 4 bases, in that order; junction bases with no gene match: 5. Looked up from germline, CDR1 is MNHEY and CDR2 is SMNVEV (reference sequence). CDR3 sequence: CASSSGLAGFYEQYF. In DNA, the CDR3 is TGTGCCAGCAGTTCGGGACTAGCGGGCTTTTACGAGCAGTACTTC.

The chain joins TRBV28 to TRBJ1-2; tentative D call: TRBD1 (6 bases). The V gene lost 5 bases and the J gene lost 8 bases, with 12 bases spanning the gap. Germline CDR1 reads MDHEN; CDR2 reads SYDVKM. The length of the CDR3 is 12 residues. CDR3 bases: TGTGCCAGCAGTACCGGACAGAACGGCTACACCTTC. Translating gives CASSTGQNGYTF.

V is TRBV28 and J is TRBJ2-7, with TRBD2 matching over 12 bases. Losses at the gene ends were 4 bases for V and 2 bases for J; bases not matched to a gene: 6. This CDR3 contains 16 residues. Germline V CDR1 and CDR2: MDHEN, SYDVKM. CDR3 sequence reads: CASSSPTSGGTYEQYF. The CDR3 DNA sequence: TGTGCCAGCAGTTCCCCTACTAGCGGGGGGACCTACGAGCAGTACTTC. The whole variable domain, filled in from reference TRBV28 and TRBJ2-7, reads DVKVTQSSRYLVKRTGEKVFLECVQDMDHENMFWYRQDPGLGLRLIYFSYDVKMKEKGDIPEGYSVSREKKERFSLILESASTNQTSMYLCASSSPTSGGTYEQYFGPGTRLTVT.

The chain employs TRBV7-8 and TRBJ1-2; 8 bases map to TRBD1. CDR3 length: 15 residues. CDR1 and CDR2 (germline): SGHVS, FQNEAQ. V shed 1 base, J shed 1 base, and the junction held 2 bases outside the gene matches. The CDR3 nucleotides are TGTGCCAGCAGCTTAGGAGACAGGGGTAACTATGGCTACACCTTC. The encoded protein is CASSLGDRGNYGYTF.

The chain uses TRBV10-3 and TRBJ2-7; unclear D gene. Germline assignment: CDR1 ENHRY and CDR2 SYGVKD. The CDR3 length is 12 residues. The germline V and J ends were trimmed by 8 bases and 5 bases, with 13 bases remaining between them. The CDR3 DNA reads TGTGCCATCTCACCGCAGATCGACGAGCAGTACTTC. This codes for CAISPQIDEQYF.

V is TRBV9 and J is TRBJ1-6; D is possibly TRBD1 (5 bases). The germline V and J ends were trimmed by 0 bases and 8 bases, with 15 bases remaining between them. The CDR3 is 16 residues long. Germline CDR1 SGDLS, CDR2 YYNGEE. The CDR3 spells CASSVARSGGHSPLHF. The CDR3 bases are TGTGCCAGCAGCGTAGCTCGGTCGGGGGGTCATTCACCCCTCCACTTT.

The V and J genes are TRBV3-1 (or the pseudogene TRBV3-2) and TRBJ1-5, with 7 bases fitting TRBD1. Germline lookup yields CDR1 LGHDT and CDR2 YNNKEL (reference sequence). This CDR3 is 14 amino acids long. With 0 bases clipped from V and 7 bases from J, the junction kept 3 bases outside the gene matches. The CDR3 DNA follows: TGTGCCAGCAGCCAAGAAAGAGGGGGCCAGCCCCAGCATTTT. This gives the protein CASSQERGGQPQHF.

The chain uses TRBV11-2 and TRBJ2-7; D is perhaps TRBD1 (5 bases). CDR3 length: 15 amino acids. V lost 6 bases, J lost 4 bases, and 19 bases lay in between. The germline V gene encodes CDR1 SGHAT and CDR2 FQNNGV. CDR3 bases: TGTGCCAGCAGGTCAATAAGGGGTTCCGGGTACGAGCAGTACTTC. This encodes CASRSIRGSGYEQYF.

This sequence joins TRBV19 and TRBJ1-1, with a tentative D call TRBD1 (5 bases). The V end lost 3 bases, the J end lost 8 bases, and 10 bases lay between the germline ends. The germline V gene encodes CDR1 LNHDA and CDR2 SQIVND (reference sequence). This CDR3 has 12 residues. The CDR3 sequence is CASSMGGREAFF. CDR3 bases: TGTGCCAGTAGTATGGGGGGTCGGGAAGCTTTCTTT.

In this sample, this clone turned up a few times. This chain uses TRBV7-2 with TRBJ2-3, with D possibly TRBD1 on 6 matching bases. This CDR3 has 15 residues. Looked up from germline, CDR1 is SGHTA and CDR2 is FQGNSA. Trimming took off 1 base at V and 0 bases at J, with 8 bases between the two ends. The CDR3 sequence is CASSLGTASTDTQYF. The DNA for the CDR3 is TGTGCCAGCAGCTTAGGGACAGCCAGCACAGATACGCAGTATTTT.

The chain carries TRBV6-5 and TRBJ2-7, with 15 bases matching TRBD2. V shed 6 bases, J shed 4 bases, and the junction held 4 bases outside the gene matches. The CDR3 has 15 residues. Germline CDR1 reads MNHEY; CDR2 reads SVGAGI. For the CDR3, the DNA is TGTGCCAGCAGCCCGGGACTAGCGGGGGGTTACGAGCAGTACTTC. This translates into CASSPGLAGGYEQYF.

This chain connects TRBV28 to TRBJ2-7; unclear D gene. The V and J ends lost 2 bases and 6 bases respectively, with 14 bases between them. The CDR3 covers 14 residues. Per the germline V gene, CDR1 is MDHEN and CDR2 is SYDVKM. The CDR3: CASSLPPKRGEQYF. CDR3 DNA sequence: TGTGCCAGCAGTTTACCCCCAAAGCGCGGCGAGCAGTACTTC.

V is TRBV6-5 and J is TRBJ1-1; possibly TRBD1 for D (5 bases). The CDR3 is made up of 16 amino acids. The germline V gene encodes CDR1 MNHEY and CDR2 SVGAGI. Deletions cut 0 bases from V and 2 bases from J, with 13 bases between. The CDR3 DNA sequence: TGTGCCAGCAGTTACTCGCGGGGACTCGGAAACACTGAAGCTTTCTTT. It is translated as CASSYSRGLGNTEAFF.

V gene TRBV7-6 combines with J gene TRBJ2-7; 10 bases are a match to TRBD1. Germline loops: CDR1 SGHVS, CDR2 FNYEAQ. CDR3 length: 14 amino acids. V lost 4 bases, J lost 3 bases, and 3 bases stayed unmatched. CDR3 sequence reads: CASSSWDRGYEQYF. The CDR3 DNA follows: TGTGCCAGCAGCTCTTGGGACAGGGGCTACGAGCAGTACTTC. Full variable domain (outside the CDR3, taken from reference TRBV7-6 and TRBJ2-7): GAGVSQSPRYKVTKRGQDVALRCDPISGHVSLYWYRQALGQGPEFLTYFNYEAQQDKSGLPNDRFSAERPEGSISTLTIQRTEQRDSAMYRCASSSWDRGYEQYFGPGTRLTVT.

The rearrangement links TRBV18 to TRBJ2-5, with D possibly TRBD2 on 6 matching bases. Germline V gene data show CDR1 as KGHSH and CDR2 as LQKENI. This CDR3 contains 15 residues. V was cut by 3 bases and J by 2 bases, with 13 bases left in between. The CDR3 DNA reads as TGTGCCAGCTCACCCCAGGAGGGTCCACAAGAGACCCAGTACTTC. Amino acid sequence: CASSPQEGPQETQYF.

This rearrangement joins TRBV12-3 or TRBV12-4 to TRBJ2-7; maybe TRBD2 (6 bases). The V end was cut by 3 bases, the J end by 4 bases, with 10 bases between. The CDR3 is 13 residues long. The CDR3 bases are TGTGCCAGCAGTTTGTATCGGGAGTACGAGCAGTACTTC. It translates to CASSLYREYEQYF.

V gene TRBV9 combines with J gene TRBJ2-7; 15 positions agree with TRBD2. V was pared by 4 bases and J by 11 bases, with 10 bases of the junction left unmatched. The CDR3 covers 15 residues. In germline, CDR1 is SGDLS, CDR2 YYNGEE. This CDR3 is CASSPGTSGRKQEYF. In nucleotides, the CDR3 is TGTGCCAGCAGCCCGGGGACTAGCGGGAGGAAACAAGAGTACTTC.

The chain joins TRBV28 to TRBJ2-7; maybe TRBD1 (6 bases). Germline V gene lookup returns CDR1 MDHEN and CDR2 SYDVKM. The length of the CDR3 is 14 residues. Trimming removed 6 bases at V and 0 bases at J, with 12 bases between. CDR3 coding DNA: TGTGCCAGCAGGGGTACAGGGTACTCCTACGAGCAGTACTTC. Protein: CASRGTGYSYEQYF.

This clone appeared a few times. The CDR3 DNA sequence: TGTGCCAGCAGCGTAGATCCAGGGGGCGTAATAAACACCGGGGAGCTGTTTTTT. Its translation: CASSVDPGGVINTGELFF. The chain links TRBV9 to TRBJ2-2; 8 nucleotides line up with TRBD1. The V and J ends lost 0 bases and 2 bases, in that order; junction bases with no gene match: 9. This CDR3 contains 18 residues. Looked up from germline, CDR1 is SGDLS and CDR2 is YYNGEE. The entire variable domain, with the rest obtained from reference TRBV9 and TRBJ2-2, is as follows: DSGVTQTPKHLITATGQRVTLRCSPRSGDLSVYWYQQSLDQGLQFLIQYYNGEERAKGNILERFSAQQFPDLHSELNLSSLELGDSALYFCASSVDPGGVINTGELFFGEGSRLTVL.

CDR3 sequence: CASSPGLAGGNEQFF. The CDR3 DNA sequence: TGTGCCAGCAGCCCTGGACTAGCGGGAGGCAATGAGCAGTTCTTC. The rearrangement joins TRBV28 to TRBJ2-1; TRBD2 matches at 14 bases. The CDR3 is 15 residues long. The germline gives CDR1 MDHEN, CDR2 SYDVKM. Trimming cost V 6 bases and J 6 bases; bases outside gene matches: 4.

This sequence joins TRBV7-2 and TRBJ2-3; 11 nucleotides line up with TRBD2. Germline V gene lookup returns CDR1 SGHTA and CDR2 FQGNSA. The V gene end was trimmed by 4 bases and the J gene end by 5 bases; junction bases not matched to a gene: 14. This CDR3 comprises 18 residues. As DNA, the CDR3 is TGTGCCAGCAGCTCAAACCGTCGTAGCGGGAGGGCAATAGATACGCAGTATTTT. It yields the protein CASSSNRRSGRAIDTQYF.

CDR3 sequence reads: CASSEVGGYNEQFF. DNA for the CDR3: TGTGCCAGCAGCGAGGTCGGGGGGTACAATGAGCAGTTCTTC. The gene calls are TRBV5-8 and TRBJ2-1, with 7 bases matching TRBD2. The CDR3 sequence is 14 residues long. Germline V gene lookup returns CDR1 SGHTS and CDR2 YDEGEE. Trimming took 4 bases from V and 4 from J; bases not matched to a gene: 5.

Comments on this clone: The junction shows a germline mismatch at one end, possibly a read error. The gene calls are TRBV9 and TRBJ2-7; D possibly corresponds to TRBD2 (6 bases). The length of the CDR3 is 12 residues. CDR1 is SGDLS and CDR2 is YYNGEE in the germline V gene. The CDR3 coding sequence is TGTGCCAGCAGCCTCGAGGAGGGCCCCTTACACTTC. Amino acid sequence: CASSLEEGPLHF.